These 30 T cell receptor beta chains originate from one sample sequenced in a study of CD8+ T cells in alopecia areata. RNA, once extracted, was reverse transcribed into cDNA for use as the sequencing template. Here immunoSEQ multiplex PCR was the method, and the copy in TCRdb shows in-frame clones only, minus some. This sample has a few hundred thousand clones, with roughly 40% found just once. Treatment meaning: oral pan-JAK inhibitor, 5-10 mg twice daily. The source was CD4+ T cells sorted from blood, collected at approximately week 36, from a patient treated with tofacitinib. These TCRs come from a human donor with alopecia areata.

The genes are TRBV10-3 and TRBJ1-1; TRBD1 agrees at 7 bases. The length of the CDR3 is 12 residues. V lost 6 bases and J lost 5; bases outside the gene matches: 3. Germline V gene data show CDR1 as ENHRY and CDR2 as SYGVKD. The CDR3 protein is CAIRDRETEAFF. The CDR3 nucleotides read TGTGCCATCAGAGACAGGGAGACTGAAGCTTTCTTT.

This clone has only a few counts. The chain couples TRBV2 to TRBJ2-1, with D maybe TRBD2 (5 bases). This CDR3 spans 15 amino acids. V was clipped by 5 bases and J by 0 bases, with 11 bases between them. Germline V gives CDR1 SNHLY, CDR2 FYNNEI. CDR3 region: CASSLRGGSYNEQFF. The CDR3 DNA is TGTGCCAGCAGTTTACGAGGAGGCTCCTACAATGAGCAGTTCTTC.

This chain joins TRBV5-1 and TRBJ2-3, with 7 bases matching TRBD2. The trim removed 2 bases at V and 0 bases at J, leaving 6 bases unmatched. The V gene's germline CDR1 is SGHRS and CDR2 YFSETQ. The CDR3 runs to 16 residues. The CDR3 DNA reads as TGCGCCAGCAGCTTTTTGACTAGCTCTAGCACAGATACGCAGTATTTT. Its protein product is CASSFLTSSSTDTQYF.

The rearrangement uses TRBV6-5 and TRBJ2-1; perhaps TRBD2 as D (5 bases). CDR1 and CDR2 (germline): MNHEY, SVGAGI. Trimming took 5 bases from V and 7 from J, leaving 6 bases between them. CDR3 size: 11 residues. This CDR3 reads CASSRRNEQFF. DNA for the CDR3: TGTGCCAGCAGTCGGAGGAATGAGCAGTTCTTC.

This clone was recorded a few times. This chain joins TRBV4-1 and TRBJ2-6; no clear D gene. Germline assignment: CDR1 MGHRA and CDR2 YSYEKL. The ends were cut back, 0 bases at V and 0 bases at J, with 9 bases in the middle. This CDR3 is 17 amino acids long. CDR3 sequence reads: CASSQDRTDSGANVLTF. The CDR3 bases are TGCGCCAGCAGCCAAGATAGAACAGACTCTGGGGCCAACGTCCTGACTTTC.

The chain couples TRBV30 to TRBJ1-2, with D perhaps matching TRBD1 (5 bases). The CDR3 has 14 amino acids. Trimming stripped 4 bases from V and 8 bases from J, with 20 bases between. CDR1 is GTSNPN and CDR2 is SVGIG in the germline V gene (reference sequence). This CDR3 reads CAWIGGPRDQGYTF. CDR3 coding DNA: TGTGCCTGGATTGGCGGTCCTAGGGACCAGGGCTACACCTTC.

The chain joins TRBV5-1 to TRBJ2-7; D gene uncertain. The CDR3 spans 15 residues. Between the trimmed V and J ends, which lost 0 bases and 9 bases, there was a span of 19 bases. The germline gives CDR1 SGHRS, CDR2 YFSETQ. The CDR3 spells CASSLGRSELDGQYF. The CDR3 bases are TGCGCCAGCAGCTTGGGCCGGTCGGAGCTTGACGGGCAGTACTTC.

This clone was detected only a few times. The chain couples TRBV30 to TRBJ1-1, with D unclear. Germline V gene data show CDR1 as GTSNPN and CDR2 as SVGIG (reference sequence). Deletions cut 2 bases from V and 8 bases from J, with 12 bases between. CDR3 size: 12 residues. CDR3 in amino acids: CAWSQSSSEAFF. CDR3 coding DNA: TGTGCCTGGAGTCAAAGTTCCTCCGAAGCTTTCTTT.

The table lists this clone with a few counts. The chain links TRBV7-2 to TRBJ2-3; 10 nucleotides line up with TRBD2. V lost 6 bases and J lost 5; bases outside the gene matches: 8. The germline V gene encodes CDR1 SGHTA and CDR2 FQGNSA. CDR3 length: 15 amino acids. CDR3 nucleotides: TGTGCCAGCAGTTACCCTAGCGGGAGAATAGATACGCAGTATTTT. This translates into CASSYPSGRIDTQYF.

This clone was seen many times. The chain's CDR3 is CASSYSTRNIQYF. CDR3 in DNA: TGTGCCAGCAGTTACTCGACCAGGAACATTCAGTACTTC. The chain employs TRBV6-5 and TRBJ2-4; no clear D. With 0 bases removed from V and 7 bases from J, the gap between germline ends came to 7 bases. The length of the CDR3 is 13 residues. Germline assignment: CDR1 MNHEY and CDR2 SVGAGI.

The chain recombines TRBV5-4 with TRBJ2-3; perhaps TRBD2 as D (6 bases). Trimming removed 1 base from V and 0 bases from J, with 24 bases in between. The CDR3 extends over 20 amino acids. From germline, CDR1 is SGHNT and CDR2 YYREEE (reference sequence). The CDR3 is CASSLRRGWGRERSTDTQYF. The CDR3 DNA follows: TGTGCCAGCAGCTTGAGGCGGGGATGGGGACGGGAGCGGAGCACAGATACGCAGTATTTT.

V is TRBV5-1 and J is TRBJ2-3; TRBD2 matches 10 bases. CDR1 SGHRS and CDR2 YFSETQ come from the germline V gene. This CDR3 spans 16 amino acids. Trimming took 2 bases from V and 0 from J; bases not matched to a gene: 3. CDR3 region: CASSFTSGASTDTQYF. The DNA of the CDR3 is TGCGCCAGCAGCTTTACTAGCGGGGCTAGCACAGATACGCAGTATTTT.

The chain recombines TRBV6-5 with TRBJ2-5, with D possibly TRBD2 on 5 matching bases. CDR1 MNHEY and CDR2 SVGAGI come from the germline V gene. V lost 0 bases and J 1 base, leaving 9 bases between the germline ends. CDR3 length: 15 residues. This CDR3 reads CASSYSIGSQETQYF. In nucleotides, the CDR3 is TGTGCCAGCAGTTACTCGATAGGGAGCCAAGAGACCCAGTACTTC.

This clone was observed many times. This chain links TRBV14 with TRBJ2-6; perhaps D is TRBD1 or TRBD2 (5 bases each). V lost 4 bases and J 0 bases, leaving 19 bases between the germline ends. The CDR3 contains 19 residues. The V gene's germline CDR1 is SGHDN and CDR2 FVKESK. The CDR3 loop reads CASSLNERDPRSGANVLTF. The CDR3 bases are TGTGCCAGCAGCCTCAACGAACGGGACCCCCGCTCTGGGGCCAACGTCCTGACTTTC.

This clone turned up a few times. The rearrangement uses TRBV7-3 and TRBJ2-1, with 8 bases fitting TRBD1. The V and J ends lost 2 bases and 8 bases, in that order; junction bases with no gene match: 2. Germline-derived CDR1 and CDR2 are SGHTA and FQGTGA. The CDR3 has 13 residues. The DNA for the CDR3 is TGTGCCAGCAGCTTACAGGGGGCCTATGAGCAGTTCTTC. It yields the protein CASSLQGAYEQFF.

The chain combines TRBV5-1 with TRBJ2-3; 7 positions agree with TRBD2. Germline loops: CDR1 SGHRS, CDR2 YFSETQ. CDR3 length: 15 residues. V lost 0 bases and J lost 2; bases outside the gene matches: 3. This chain's CDR3 is CASSLDLADTDTQYF. DNA of the CDR3: TGCGCCAGCAGCTTGGACCTAGCGGACACAGATACGCAGTATTTT.

The chain employs TRBV6-1 and TRBJ2-3; no firm D call. The ends were cut back, 6 bases at V and 0 bases at J, with 7 bases in the middle. CDR3 length: 13 amino acids. Germline loops: CDR1 MNHNS, CDR2 SASEGT. CDR3 in DNA: TGTGCCAGCAGGGCCGGGAGCACAGATACGCAGTATTTT. Its protein product is CASRAGSTDTQYF.

The rearrangement joins TRBV30 to TRBJ1-1; 10 bases line up with TRBD1. The CDR3 sequence is 14 residues long. The trim removed 1 base at V and 6 bases at J, leaving 5 bases unmatched. In germline, CDR1 is GTSNPN, CDR2 SVGIG (reference sequence). CDR3 in amino acids: CAWSGTGGKAEAFF. CDR3 in DNA: TGTGCCTGGAGTGGGACAGGGGGGAAGGCTGAAGCTTTCTTT. The whole variable domain, remainder taken from reference TRBV30 and TRBJ1-1, is SQTIHQWPATLVQPVGSPLSLECTVEGTSNPNLYWYRQAAGRGLQLLFYSVGIGQISSEVPQNLSASRPQDRQFILSSKKLLLSDSGFYLCAWSGTGGKAEAFFGQGTRLTVV.

This rearrangement joins TRBV27 to TRBJ2-7; 7 bases align to TRBD2. The J segment lost 3 bases and the V segment lost 5 bases, leaving 4 bases of the junction unmatched. Per the germline V gene, CDR1 is MNHEY and CDR2 is SMNVEV (reference sequence). The CDR3 extends over 13 amino acids. In DNA form, the CDR3 reads TGTGCCAGCAGTGGGATAGCGGGCTACGAGCAGTACTTC. Translating gives CASSGIAGYEQYF.

This clone occurred a few times. As DNA, the CDR3 is TGCGCCAGCAGAATGGGACAGGTCAGCTCTGGGGCCAACGTCCTGACTTTC. Translated: CASRMGQVSSGANVLTF. The rearrangement uses TRBV5-1 and TRBJ2-6; 8 bases line up with TRBD1. Germline V gene sequence: CDR1 SGHRS, CDR2 YFSETQ. The CDR3 length is 17 residues. After removal of 5 bases from V and 0 bases from J, the junction contained 7 bases not matched to a gene.

This clone has a count of ten or more. Other DNA sequences within the sample encode an identical CDR3. This chain uses TRBV7-9 with TRBJ1-1; D is unresolved. V lost 1 base and J lost 5, with 8 bases in between. This CDR3 is built from 13 residues. Germline loops: CDR1 SEHNR, CDR2 FQNEAQ (reference sequence). CDR3 DNA: TGTGCCAGCAGCTTAGTCCAGAGGACTGAAGCTTTCTTT. Its translation: CASSLVQRTEAFF. Based on the CDR3 plus reference TRBV7-9 and TRBJ1-1, the full variable domain is DTGVSQNPRHKITKRGQNVTFRCDPISEHNRLYWYRQTLGQGPEFLTYFQNEAQLEKSRLLSDRFSAERPKGSFSTLEIQRTEQGDSAMYLCASSLVQRTEAFFGQGTRLTVV.

This clone showed up just a few times. The gene calls are TRBV23-1 and TRBJ1-1; no firm D call. TRBV23-1 falls under the ORF class, with uncertain function. The CDR3 runs 13 residues. Trimming left V 5 bases short and J 1 base short, with 8 bases between. CDR3 amino acids: CASSEKSNTEAFF. CDR3 sequence (DNA): TGCGCCAGCAGTGAAAAGTCGAACACTGAAGCTTTCTTT.

This clone was recorded a few times. The chain joins TRBV7-2 to TRBJ2-7, with D perhaps matching TRBD1 (6 bases). Germline CDR1 is SGHTA and CDR2 is FQGNSA. V lost 7 bases and J lost 2, with 15 bases in between. CDR3 length: 14 residues. The DNA for the CDR3 is TGTGCCAGCACCCTAGGGGGTCAGCCCTACGAGCAGTACTTC. This sequence encodes CASTLGGQPYEQYF.

The chain recombines TRBV4-3 with TRBJ2-7; weak D call: TRBD2 (5 bases). Germline CDR1 LGHNA, CDR2 YSLEER. CDR3 size: 15 residues. The V and J ends lost 0 bases and 1 base respectively, with 10 bases between them. The CDR3 nucleotides read TGCGCCAGCAGCCAAGAGAGGGTGGCTTCCTACGAGCAGTACTTC. Amino acids: CASSQERVASYEQYF.

This clone was detected only a few times. This rearrangement joins TRBV2 to TRBJ1-5, with D maybe TRBD1 (6 bases). V lost 3 bases and J 4 bases, leaving 13 bases between the germline ends. This CDR3 comprises 15 residues. The germline gives CDR1 SNHLY, CDR2 FYNNEI. The CDR3: CASSDQNRDNQPQHF. CDR3 bases: TGTGCCAGCAGTGATCAAAACAGGGATAATCAGCCCCAGCATTTT.

In this sample, this clone turned up once. V and J are TRBV30 and TRBJ1-3; D remains ambiguous. CDR1 is GTSNPN and CDR2 is SVGIG in the germline V gene (reference sequence). This CDR3 is built from 15 residues. The V end lost 6 bases, the J end lost 1 base, and 16 bases lay between the germline ends. The CDR3 is CACSRGSQSGNTIYF. For the CDR3, the DNA is TGTGCCTGTTCACGCGGATCTCAATCTGGAAACACCATATATTTT.

This clone was recorded many times. The J gene is TRBJ2-1, the V gene TRBV27; D remains ambiguous. The CDR3 has 15 amino acids. Trimming removed 2 bases at V and 5 bases at J, with 13 bases between. The germline CDR1 and CDR2 sequences are MNHEY and SMNVEV (reference sequence). The CDR3 here is CASSLNGVRNNEQFF. The DNA of the CDR3 is TGTGCCAGCAGTTTAAATGGGGTTCGGAACAATGAGCAGTTCTTC.

This chain joins TRBV5-1 and TRBJ2-1; 9 bases line up with TRBD1. The ends lost 5 bases at V and 7 bases at J; junction bases unmatched: 7. The CDR3 has 14 residues. The germline V gene encodes CDR1 SGHRS and CDR2 YFSETQ. CDR3 sequence (DNA): TGCGCCAGCAGTTCCGGAGACAGGGGGAATGAGCAGTTCTTC. This translates into CASSSGDRGNEQFF.

This clone was seen just once. The CDR3 DNA reads as TGTGCCAGCAGTGGTACGGACAGGGCTAATCAGCCCCAGCATTTT. Protein product: CASSGTDRANQPQHF. This chain connects TRBV2 to TRBJ1-5; 8 bases are a match to TRBD1. CDR1 is SNHLY, CDR2 FYNNEI, per germline. CDR3 length equals 15 residues. With V trimmed by 4 bases and J by 4 bases, 6 bases remained unmatched.

This clone has a handful of counts. The CDR3 loop reads CASSQVVAGAGETQYF. The CDR3 bases are TGTGCCAGCAGCCAAGTCGTAGCGGGAGCGGGTGAGACCCAGTACTTC. The chain has TRBV4-2 and TRBJ2-5; TRBD2 matches 9 bases. Losses at the gene ends were 1 base for V and 5 bases for J; bases not matched to a gene: 8. The length of the CDR3 is 16 residues. Per the germline V gene, CDR1 is LGHNA and CDR2 is YNFKEQ.